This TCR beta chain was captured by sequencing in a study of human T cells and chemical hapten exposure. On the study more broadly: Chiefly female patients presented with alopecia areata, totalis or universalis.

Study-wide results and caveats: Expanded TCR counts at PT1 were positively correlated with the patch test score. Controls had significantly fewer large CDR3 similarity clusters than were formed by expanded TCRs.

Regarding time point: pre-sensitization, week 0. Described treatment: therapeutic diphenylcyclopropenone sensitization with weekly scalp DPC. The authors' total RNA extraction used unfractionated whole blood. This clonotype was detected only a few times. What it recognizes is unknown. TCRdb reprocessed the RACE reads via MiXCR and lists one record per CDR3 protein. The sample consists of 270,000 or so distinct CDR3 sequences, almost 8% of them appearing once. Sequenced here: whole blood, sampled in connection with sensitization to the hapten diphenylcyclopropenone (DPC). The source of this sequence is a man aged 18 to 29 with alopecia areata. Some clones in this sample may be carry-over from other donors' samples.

CDR3 DNA sequence: TGTGCCAGCAGTCCCCACTGGGACCATGGCTACACCTTC. It translates to CASSPHWDHGYTF. The genes are TRBV21-1 and TRBJ1-2; TRBD1 is the table's D call and was not checked against the DNA. TRBV21-1 represents a pseudogene. The CDR3 spans 13 residues.